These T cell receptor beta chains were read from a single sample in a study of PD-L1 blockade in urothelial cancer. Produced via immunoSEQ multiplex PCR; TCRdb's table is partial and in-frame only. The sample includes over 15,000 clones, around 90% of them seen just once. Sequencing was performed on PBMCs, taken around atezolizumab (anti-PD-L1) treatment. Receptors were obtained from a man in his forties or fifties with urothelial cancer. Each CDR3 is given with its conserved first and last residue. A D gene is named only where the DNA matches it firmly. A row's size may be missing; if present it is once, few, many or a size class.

cdr3_nt: TGCGCCAGCAGCCAAGGAACAGGATTCTACGAGCAGTACTTC; cdr3_aa: CASSQGTGFYEQYF; v_call: TRBV4-3; d_call: NA; clone_size: NA; cdr3_length: 14; j_call: TRBJ2-7
cdr3_nt: TGCGCCAGCAGGAGGGACAAGTACAATGAGCAGTTCTTC; cdr3_aa: CASRRDKYNEQFF; v_call: TRBV10-2; d_call: NA; clone_size: NA; cdr3_length: 13; j_call: TRBJ2-1
cdr3_nt: TGTGCCAGCGATAGCGGGGGCCCCTACGAGCAGTACTTC; cdr3_aa: CASDSGGPYEQYF; v_call: TRBV6-1; d_call: TRBD2; clone_size: NA; cdr3_length: 13; j_call: TRBJ2-7
cdr3_nt: TGTGCCACCAGCAGAGTCCCAGGGGCCTACTACACCGGGGAGCTGTTTTTT; cdr3_aa: CATSRVPGAYYTGELFF; v_call: TRBV15; d_call: NA; clone_size: once; cdr3_length: 17; j_call: TRBJ2-2
cdr3_nt: TGTGCCAGCAGCCCCGGGACTAGCGGAAGCGAAATAGCTAGCACAGATACGCAGTATTTT; cdr3_aa: CASSPGTSGSEIASTDTQYF; v_call: TRBV13; d_call: TRBD2; clone_size: NA; cdr3_length: 20; j_call: TRBJ2-3
cdr3_nt: TGTGCCAGCAGTGACACAGCGGGAGGCGTAGAGCAGTACTTC; cdr3_aa: CASSDTAGGVEQYF; v_call: TRBV6-4; d_call: TRBD2; clone_size: NA; cdr3_length: 14; j_call: TRBJ2-7
cdr3_nt: TGCGCCAGCAGCCAAGAGGCGACAGTGACCTATGGCTACACCTTC; cdr3_aa: CASSQEATVTYGYTF; v_call: TRBV4-3; d_call: NA; clone_size: NA; cdr3_length: 15; j_call: TRBJ1-2
cdr3_nt: TGTGCCAGCAGCTTTATGGGGGAGCTGTTTTTT; cdr3_aa: CASSFMGELFF; v_call: TRBV11-3; d_call: NA; clone_size: NA; cdr3_length: 11; j_call: TRBJ2-2
cdr3_nt: TGTGCCAGCGCGGCTACAGATACGCAGTATTTT; cdr3_aa: CASAATDTQYF; v_call: TRBV5-5; d_call: NA; clone_size: NA; cdr3_length: 11; j_call: TRBJ2-3
cdr3_nt: TGTGCCTGGAGTCGGGACAACAGGGGCTCTAACTATGGCTACACCTTC; cdr3_aa: CAWSRDNRGSNYGYTF; v_call: TRBV30; d_call: TRBD1; clone_size: NA; cdr3_length: 16; j_call: TRBJ1-2
cdr3_nt: TGTGCCATCTGGAGGGGGCCTAACAATGAGCAGTTCTTC; cdr3_aa: CAIWRGPNNEQFF; v_call: TRBV10-3; d_call: NA; clone_size: once; cdr3_length: 13; j_call: TRBJ2-1
cdr3_nt: TGTGCCAGTAGTATAGCTGGGCAAGGCTTCCTTAGCAATCAGCCCCAGCATTTT; cdr3_aa: CASSIAGQGFLSNQPQHF; v_call: TRBV19; d_call: NA; clone_size: once; cdr3_length: 18; j_call: TRBJ1-5
cdr3_nt: TGTGCCAGCAGTTTCCAGGGACTGGTTTATTATGGCTACACCTTC; cdr3_aa: CASSFQGLVYYGYTF; v_call: TRBV28; d_call: NA; clone_size: NA; cdr3_length: 15; j_call: TRBJ1-2
cdr3_nt: TGTGCCAGCAGTTACCCGACTAGCGGTGAGCAGTTCTTC; cdr3_aa: CASSYPTSGEQFF; v_call: TRBV6-5; d_call: TRBD2; clone_size: few; cdr3_length: 13; j_call: TRBJ2-1
cdr3_nt: TGTGCCAGCAGCTTAGGCTCCAGGGGGAACACTGAAGCTTTCTTT; cdr3_aa: CASSLGSRGNTEAFF; v_call: TRBV7-3; d_call: NA; clone_size: NA; cdr3_length: 15; j_call: TRBJ1-1
cdr3_nt: TGCAGTATCCGGACAGGGTTGGACACTGAAGCTTTCTTT; cdr3_aa: CSIRTGLDTEAFF; v_call: TRBV29-1; d_call: TRBD1; clone_size: NA; cdr3_length: 13; j_call: TRBJ1-1
cdr3_nt: TGTGCCAGCAGGAAAGGACAGGGGGCCGGTAACTATGGCTACACCTTC; cdr3_aa: CASRKGQGAGNYGYTF; v_call: TRBV9; d_call: TRBD1; clone_size: NA; cdr3_length: 16; j_call: TRBJ1-2
cdr3_nt: TGTGCCAGCAGTTTAGGGCGGGGGGGCCGGGAGCAGTACTTC; cdr3_aa: CASSLGRGGREQYF; v_call: TRBV27; d_call: TRBD2; clone_size: once; cdr3_length: 14; j_call: TRBJ2-7
cdr3_nt: TGCAGCTATAAACAGGGAGACTACGAGCAGTACTTC; cdr3_aa: CSYKQGDYEQYF; v_call: TRBV29-1; d_call: NA; clone_size: few; cdr3_length: 12; j_call: TRBJ2-7
cdr3_nt: TGTGCCAGCAGCCTCGGTTGGGGGGATAGCAATCAGCCCCAGCATTTT; cdr3_aa: CASSLGWGDSNQPQHF; v_call: TRBV11-2; d_call: NA; clone_size: NA; cdr3_length: 16; j_call: TRBJ1-5
cdr3_nt: TGTGCCAGCAGCGCGTCGGGACAATACAATGAGCAGTTCTTC; cdr3_aa: CASSASGQYNEQFF; v_call: TRBV9; d_call: NA; clone_size: NA; cdr3_length: 14; j_call: TRBJ2-1
cdr3_nt: TGTGCCAGCTCACCGGAGCCAAATGAAAAACTGTTTTTT; cdr3_aa: CASSPEPNEKLFF; v_call: TRBV18; d_call: NA; clone_size: NA; cdr3_length: 13; j_call: TRBJ1-4
cdr3_nt: TGTGCCAGCAGCTTAGGAGCAGGGGGTGTGGGTCGGAACTATGGCTACACCTTC; cdr3_aa: CASSLGAGGVGRNYGYTF; v_call: TRBV11-2; d_call: TRBD1; clone_size: once; cdr3_length: 18; j_call: TRBJ1-2
cdr3_nt: TGTGCCAGCAGGCCTGGAGGGACAGGAGACTATGGCTACACCTTC; cdr3_aa: CASRPGGTGDYGYTF; v_call: TRBV9; d_call: TRBD1; clone_size: NA; cdr3_length: 15; j_call: TRBJ1-2
cdr3_nt: TGTGCCTGCGGGGAATACACTGAAGCTTTCTTT; cdr3_aa: CACGEYTEAFF; v_call: TRBV30; d_call: NA; clone_size: NA; cdr3_length: 11; j_call: TRBJ1-1
cdr3_nt: TGTGCCACCAACAGACAGGCGAAAGAGACCCAGTACTTC; cdr3_aa: CATNRQAKETQYF; v_call: TRBV15; d_call: NA; clone_size: NA; cdr3_length: 13; j_call: TRBJ2-5
cdr3_nt: TGTGCCAGCAGACCAGGGGTCGGTTTTGGCTACACCTTC; cdr3_aa: CASRPGVGFGYTF; v_call: TRBV6-5; d_call: NA; clone_size: NA; cdr3_length: 13; j_call: TRBJ1-2
cdr3_nt: TGTGCCAGCACTAGCACAGATACGCAGTATTTT; cdr3_aa: CASTSTDTQYF; v_call: TRBV27; d_call: NA; clone_size: NA; cdr3_length: 11; j_call: TRBJ2-3
cdr3_nt: TGCGCCAGCAGTGTCGGGGGGTCCTACAATGAGCAGTTCTTC; cdr3_aa: CASSVGGSYNEQFF; v_call: TRBV10-1; d_call: TRBD2; clone_size: NA; cdr3_length: 14; j_call: TRBJ2-1
cdr3_nt: TGCAGCGTTGGAGGGGCGGGGAGTGGAAACACCATATATTTT; cdr3_aa: CSVGGAGSGNTIYF; v_call: TRBV29-1; d_call: NA; clone_size: NA; cdr3_length: 14; j_call: TRBJ1-3
cdr3_nt: TGTGCCAGCTCACCACGGCCGGGACTAGATTCATACAATGAGCAGTTCTTC; cdr3_aa: CASSPRPGLDSYNEQFF; v_call: TRBV18; d_call: TRBD2; clone_size: NA; cdr3_length: 17; j_call: TRBJ2-1
cdr3_nt: TGTGCCACCAGCAGAGCCCGAACAGGGGGCTTCACTGAAGCTTTCTTT; cdr3_aa: CATSRARTGGFTEAFF; v_call: TRBV15; d_call: TRBD1; clone_size: NA; cdr3_length: 16; j_call: TRBJ1-1
cdr3_nt: TGTGCCAGCAGTAACCAGGGAGGTTGGGATGGCTACACCTTC; cdr3_aa: CASSNQGGWDGYTF; v_call: TRBV6-5; d_call: NA; clone_size: NA; cdr3_length: 14; j_call: TRBJ1-2
cdr3_nt: TGTGCCAGCAGCTCAACCGGGACAGGGTCCTACGAGCAGTACTTC; cdr3_aa: CASSSTGTGSYEQYF; v_call: TRBV7-9; d_call: TRBD1; clone_size: NA; cdr3_length: 15; j_call: TRBJ2-7
cdr3_nt: TGTGCCAGCTCACAGGGGACAGGGGTGAACACTGAAGCTTTCTTT; cdr3_aa: CASSQGTGVNTEAFF; v_call: TRBV18; d_call: TRBD1; clone_size: few; cdr3_length: 15; j_call: TRBJ1-1
cdr3_nt: TGTGCCAGTAGTATACAGGGATCACAGTTCTTC; cdr3_aa: CASSIQGSQFF; v_call: TRBV19; d_call: NA; clone_size: NA; cdr3_length: 11; j_call: TRBJ2-1
cdr3_nt: TGTGCCAGCAGACCCGGGGGTCTATATGAGTCCAAAAACATTCAGTACTTC; cdr3_aa: CASRPGGLYESKNIQYF; v_call: TRBV6-8; d_call: NA; clone_size: NA; cdr3_length: 17; j_call: TRBJ2-4
cdr3_nt: TGTGCCAGCAGCTTACAGACAGACAGATACAATGAGCAGTTCTTC; cdr3_aa: CASSLQTDRYNEQFF; v_call: TRBV5-6; d_call: NA; clone_size: NA; cdr3_length: 15; j_call: TRBJ2-1
cdr3_nt: TGTGCCAGCAGCTTGAACGGGGTCGGGCTCGGTGAAAAACTGTTTTTT; cdr3_aa: CASSLNGVGLGEKLFF; v_call: TRBV11-2; d_call: NA; clone_size: NA; cdr3_length: 16; j_call: TRBJ1-4